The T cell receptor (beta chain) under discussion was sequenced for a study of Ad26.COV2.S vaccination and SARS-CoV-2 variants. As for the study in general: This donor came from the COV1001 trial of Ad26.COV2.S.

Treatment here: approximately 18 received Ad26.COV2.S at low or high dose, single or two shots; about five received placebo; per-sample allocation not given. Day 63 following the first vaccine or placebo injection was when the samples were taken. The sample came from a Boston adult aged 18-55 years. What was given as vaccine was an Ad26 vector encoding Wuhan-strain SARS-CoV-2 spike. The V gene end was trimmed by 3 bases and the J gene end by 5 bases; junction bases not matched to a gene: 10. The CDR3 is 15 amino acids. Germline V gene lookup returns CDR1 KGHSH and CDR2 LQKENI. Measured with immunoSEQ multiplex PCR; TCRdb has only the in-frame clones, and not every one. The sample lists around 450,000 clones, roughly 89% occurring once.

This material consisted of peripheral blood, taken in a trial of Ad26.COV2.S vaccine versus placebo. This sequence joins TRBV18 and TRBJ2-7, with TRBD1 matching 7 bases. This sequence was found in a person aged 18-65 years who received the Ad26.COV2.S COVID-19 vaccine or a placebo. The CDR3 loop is CASSPAATGRNEQYF. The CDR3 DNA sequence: TGTGCCAGCTCACCCGCGGCGACAGGGAGAAACGAGCAGTACTTC.